This is a list of T cell receptor beta chains from one sample in a study of CD8+CD57+ T cells in acquired aplastic anemia. TCRdb recomputed calls from the reads with MiXCR, one row per CDR3 protein. Of approximately 170,000 distinct CDR3 sequences in the sample, approximately 60% were seen once. Sequencing used sorted CD4+, CD8+, or CD8+CD57+ T cells (not recorded which) from PBMCs. These receptors were obtained from a human donor in good health. The CDR3 runs from the conserved cysteine through the conserved F or W. Fields, in order: D gene, J gene, V gene, clone size, CDR3 DNA, CDR3 protein. The D gene is left open where the match is weak. The listing skips clone size in some rows; elsewhere it reads once, few, many or a size class.

D gene: .; J gene: TRBJ1-1; V gene: TRBV14; clone size: once; CDR3 DNA: TGTGCCAGCAGCCCCCGTCTTGCCCCCACTGAAGCTTTCTTT; CDR3 protein: CASSPRLAPTEAFF
D gene: .; J gene: TRBJ2-7; V gene: TRBV18; clone size: few; CDR3 DNA: TGTGCCAGCTCAGGGGACCACTACGAGCAGTACTTC; CDR3 protein: CASSGDHYEQYF
D gene: .; J gene: TRBJ1-1; V gene: TRBV20-1; clone size: .; CDR3 DNA: TGCAGTTCAGCCGTGAACACTGAAGCTTTCTTT; CDR3 protein: CSSAVNTEAFF
D gene: TRBD2; J gene: TRBJ2-3; V gene: TRBV5-1; clone size: once; CDR3 DNA: TGCGCCAGCAGCTTTGGGGGGGTGAGCACAGATACGCAGTATTTT; CDR3 protein: CASSFGGVSTDTQYF
D gene: TRBD1; J gene: TRBJ2-4; V gene: TRBV15; clone size: few; CDR3 DNA: TGTGCCACCAGCAGCCCCGGACAGGGAAGGGACATTCAGTACTTC; CDR3 protein: CATSSPGQGRDIQYF
D gene: TRBD1; J gene: TRBJ1-2; V gene: TRBV11-2; clone size: many; CDR3 DNA: TGTGCCAGCAGCTTGAGCACAGGGGGCGTGGGCTACACCTTC; CDR3 protein: CASSLSTGGVGYTF
D gene: .; J gene: TRBJ2-3; V gene: TRBV25-1; clone size: .; CDR3 DNA: TGTGCCAGCAGTGATAACACAGATACGCAGTATTTT; CDR3 protein: CASSDNTDTQYF
D gene: .; J gene: TRBJ2-2; V gene: TRBV7-9; clone size: .; CDR3 DNA: TGTGCCAGCAGCTTAGGCCCCGGGGGCACCGGGGAGCTGTTTTTT; CDR3 protein: CASSLGPGGTGELFF
D gene: .; J gene: TRBJ2-7; V gene: TRBV6-1; clone size: few; CDR3 DNA: TGTGCCAGCAGTGAGTCGCACATATACGAGCAGTACTTC; CDR3 protein: CASSESHIYEQYF
D gene: .; J gene: TRBJ2-1; V gene: TRBV12-3/TRBV12-4; clone size: once; CDR3 DNA: TGTGCCAGCAGCCTAGGACACTACAATGAGCAGTTCTTC; CDR3 protein: CASSLGHYNEQFF
D gene: .; J gene: TRBJ2-7; V gene: TRBV12-3/TRBV12-4; clone size: .; CDR3 DNA: TGTGCCAGCAGTCGCTATACAGAGCAGTACTTC; CDR3 protein: CASSRYTEQYF
D gene: TRBD2; J gene: TRBJ2-2; V gene: TRBV20-1; clone size: .; CDR3 DNA: TGCAGTGCTAGATCGGGACTAGCGGGAGGTACCGGGGAGCTGTTTTTT; CDR3 protein: CSARSGLAGGTGELFF
D gene: TRBD2; J gene: TRBJ2-7; V gene: TRBV7-8; clone size: .; CDR3 DNA: TGTGCCAGCAGCTTAAGCCTAGCGGGACCCCCCTACGAGCAGTACTTC; CDR3 protein: CASSLSLAGPPYEQYF
D gene: TRBD1; J gene: TRBJ2-3; V gene: TRBV29-1; clone size: .; CDR3 DNA: TGCAGCGTCAAGACAGGGCCTAGCACAGATACGCAGTATTTT; CDR3 protein: CSVKTGPSTDTQYF
D gene: .; J gene: TRBJ2-5; V gene: TRBV20-1; clone size: many; CDR3 DNA: TGCAGTGCTAGCGGGAGCGCGGGTGAGACCCAGTACTTC; CDR3 protein: CSASGSAGETQYF
D gene: .; J gene: TRBJ1-2; V gene: TRBV7-9; clone size: .; CDR3 DNA: TGTGCCAGCAGCTTAGGACGGACCGTCTCGCCTGGCTACACCTTC; CDR3 protein: CASSLGRTVSPGYTF
D gene: TRBD2; J gene: TRBJ2-2; V gene: TRBV13; clone size: many; CDR3 DNA: TGTGCCAGCAGCTGGGACTACAACACCGGGGAGCTGTTTTTT; CDR3 protein: CASSWDYNTGELFF
D gene: .; J gene: TRBJ2-1; V gene: TRBV15; clone size: .; CDR3 DNA: TGTGCCACCAGCAGGCGGTCTCAGGGGCTTGGCTCCTACAATGAGCAGTTCTTC; CDR3 protein: CATSRRSQGLGSYNEQFF
D gene: .; J gene: TRBJ1-2; V gene: TRBV28; clone size: .; CDR3 DNA: TGTGCCAGCTTTGAAGGGGACTATGGCTACGCCTTC; CDR3 protein: CASFEGDYGYAF
D gene: .; J gene: TRBJ1-5; V gene: TRBV4-1; clone size: many; CDR3 DNA: TGCGCCAGCAGCCCACAACAGGAAAATCAGCCCCAGCATTTT; CDR3 protein: CASSPQQENQPQHF
D gene: .; J gene: TRBJ1-2; V gene: TRBV29-1; clone size: once; CDR3 DNA: TGCAGCGTTGGGGGGGACGGGGCAGGATATGGCTACACCTTC; CDR3 protein: CSVGGDGAGYGYTF
D gene: TRBD2; J gene: TRBJ2-1; V gene: TRBV6-5; clone size: many; CDR3 DNA: TGTGCCAGCAGTTACTCAGCGGGAGGGCCAGGGAATGAGCAGTTCTTC; CDR3 protein: CASSYSAGGPGNEQFF
D gene: .; J gene: TRBJ1-1; V gene: TRBV5-5; clone size: many; CDR3 DNA: TGTGCCAGCAGCTCAACCCCAGGGGAAGAAGCTTTCTTT; CDR3 protein: CASSSTPGEEAFF
D gene: .; J gene: TRBJ1-6; V gene: TRBV19; clone size: once; CDR3 DNA: TGTGCCACCACCTTTGGTCCGAATTCACCCCTCCACTTT; CDR3 protein: CATTFGPNSPLHF
D gene: TRBD2; J gene: TRBJ2-3; V gene: TRBV24-1; clone size: .; CDR3 DNA: TGTGCCACCGCCGGGACTAGCAAGAATACGCAGTATTTT; CDR3 protein: CATAGTSKNTQYF
D gene: .; J gene: TRBJ2-5; V gene: TRBV15; clone size: few; CDR3 DNA: TGTGCCACCAGCAAGGGACAAGAGACCCAGTACTTC; CDR3 protein: CATSKGQETQYF
D gene: .; J gene: TRBJ2-7; V gene: TRBV12-5; clone size: .; CDR3 DNA: TGTGCTAGTGGTTTGTTTTCGTCTTCCTACGAGCAGTACTTC; CDR3 protein: CASGLFSSSYEQYF
D gene: .; J gene: TRBJ1-1; V gene: TRBV24-1; clone size: .; CDR3 DNA: TGTGCCACCAGTGACGGAGACCCTTCGGGAGCTTTCTTT; CDR3 protein: CATSDGDPSGAFF
D gene: .; J gene: TRBJ2-3; V gene: TRBV24-1; clone size: .; CDR3 DNA: TGTGCCACCCAGGGACGGCTAAGCACAGATACGCAGTATTTT; CDR3 protein: CATQGRLSTDTQYF
D gene: .; J gene: TRBJ2-7; V gene: TRBV12-3/TRBV12-4; clone size: many; CDR3 DNA: TGTGCCAGCAGTTCCGGTAACGCCTACGAGCAGTACTTC; CDR3 protein: CASSSGNAYEQYF
D gene: .; J gene: TRBJ1-6; V gene: TRBV5-6; clone size: .; CDR3 DNA: TGTGCCAGCAGCTTGGACCCCGGGGCCGTTATACCCCTCCACTTT; CDR3 protein: CASSLDPGAVIPLHF
D gene: .; J gene: TRBJ2-3; V gene: TRBV19; clone size: few; CDR3 DNA: TGTGCCAGTAGCACAGGCACAGATACGCAGTATTTT; CDR3 protein: CASSTGTDTQYF
D gene: .; J gene: TRBJ1-3; V gene: TRBV15; clone size: .; CDR3 DNA: TGTGCCACCAGCAGACGACTAGTGAACACCATATATTTT; CDR3 protein: CATSRRLVNTIYF
D gene: TRBD2; J gene: TRBJ2-2; V gene: TRBV9; clone size: many; CDR3 DNA: TGTGCCAGCAGCGCCGGACTAGCGGGGGGGGCGCTAGCCGGGGAGCTGTTTTTT; CDR3 protein: CASSAGLAGGALAGELFF
D gene: TRBD2; J gene: TRBJ2-3; V gene: TRBV7-2; clone size: few; CDR3 DNA: TGTGCCAGCAGCTTAAGGCCAGGACTAGCATCGGATACGCAGTATTTT; CDR3 protein: CASSLRPGLASDTQYF
D gene: .; J gene: TRBJ2-7; V gene: TRBV20-1; clone size: .; CDR3 DNA: TGCAGTGCCCTCTCCGGGACCGGCTACGAGCAGTACTTC; CDR3 protein: CSALSGTGYEQYF
D gene: .; J gene: TRBJ1-1; V gene: TRBV7-9; clone size: .; CDR3 DNA: TGTGCCAGCAGCTTGTATGCAGGTTACACTGAAGCTTTCTTT; CDR3 protein: CASSLYAGYTEAFF
D gene: TRBD1; J gene: TRBJ1-3; V gene: TRBV7-9; clone size: .; CDR3 DNA: TGTGCCAGCAGCTTCGGGACAGGGGGCTCGAATCATGGAAACACCATATATTTT; CDR3 protein: CASSFGTGGSNHGNTIYF
D gene: TRBD1; J gene: TRBJ1-5; V gene: TRBV20-1; clone size: .; CDR3 DNA: TGCAGTGCTTCCAGGACAGGGGAAAGGGGTCAGCCCCAGCATTTT; CDR3 protein: CSASRTGERGQPQHF
D gene: TRBD1; J gene: TRBJ2-7; V gene: TRBV11-3; clone size: many; CDR3 DNA: TGTGCCAGCAGCCCGGGACAGGGCAACGAGCAGTACTTC; CDR3 protein: CASSPGQGNEQYF
D gene: .; J gene: TRBJ2-3; V gene: TRBV27; clone size: .; CDR3 DNA: TGTGCCAGCCGGTGGACTATCAATTTGGGCGCAGATACGCAGTATTTT; CDR3 protein: CASRWTINLGADTQYF
D gene: .; J gene: TRBJ2-5; V gene: TRBV7-6; clone size: few; CDR3 DNA: TGTGCCAGCAGCTACCAAGAGACCCAGTACTTC; CDR3 protein: CASSYQETQYF
D gene: TRBD2; J gene: TRBJ2-1; V gene: TRBV9; clone size: many; CDR3 DNA: TGTGCCAGCAGCGTAGGCCGGACTAGCGGGAACAATGAGCAGTTCTTC; CDR3 protein: CASSVGRTSGNNEQFF
D gene: .; J gene: TRBJ2-5; V gene: TRBV11-2; clone size: .; CDR3 DNA: TGTGCCTGCAGCTTGGGCAACACCGGGACCCAGTACTTC; CDR3 protein: CACSLGNTGTQYF
D gene: .; J gene: TRBJ2-5; V gene: TRBV7-7; clone size: .; CDR3 DNA: TGTGCCAGCAGCTCGGTGGGACACTCTCAAGAGACCCAGTACTTC; CDR3 protein: CASSSVGHSQETQYF
D gene: TRBD2; J gene: TRBJ2-5; V gene: TRBV11-3; clone size: .; CDR3 DNA: TGTGCCAGCAGCTTAGGACTAGCGGGAGTCCCCCACCAAGAGTCCCAGTACTTC; CDR3 protein: CASSLGLAGVPHQESQYF
D gene: .; J gene: TRBJ2-5; V gene: TRBV20-1; clone size: few; CDR3 DNA: TGCAGTGCTAGACCGGCCCGCCAAGAGACCCAGTACTTC; CDR3 protein: CSARPARQETQYF
D gene: .; J gene: TRBJ1-2; V gene: TRBV11-2; clone size: .; CDR3 DNA: TGTGCCAGCAGCCCCCGGACAGCTGGCTACACCTTC; CDR3 protein: CASSPRTAGYTF
D gene: .; J gene: TRBJ2-7; V gene: TRBV20-1; clone size: few; CDR3 DNA: TGCAGTGCTGTTGCTAGCGTTGGCTCCTACGAGCAGTACTTC; CDR3 protein: CSAVASVGSYEQYF